This T cell receptor beta chain comes out of a study of blood T cell repertoires in COVID-19. Assay: immunoSEQ multiplex PCR; the TCRdb copy retains only in-frame clones and omits some. The table lists around 180,000 clones, approximately 90% of them singletons. The germline CDR1 and CDR2 sequences are MNHEY and SMNVEV (reference sequence). The junction had 5 bases not matched to a gene; V was cut back by 3 bases and J by 0 bases. This CDR3 is built from 15 residues. The chain couples TRBV27 to TRBJ2-7, with 7 bases matching TRBD2. This clonotype was obtained from a man in his fifties or sixties with acute or convalescent COVID-19. The specimen sequenced was peripheral blood. The CDR3 here is CASSFPGGNSYEQYV. CDR3 bases: TGTGCCAGCAGTTTTCCGGGGGGAAACTCCTACGAGCAGTACGTC.